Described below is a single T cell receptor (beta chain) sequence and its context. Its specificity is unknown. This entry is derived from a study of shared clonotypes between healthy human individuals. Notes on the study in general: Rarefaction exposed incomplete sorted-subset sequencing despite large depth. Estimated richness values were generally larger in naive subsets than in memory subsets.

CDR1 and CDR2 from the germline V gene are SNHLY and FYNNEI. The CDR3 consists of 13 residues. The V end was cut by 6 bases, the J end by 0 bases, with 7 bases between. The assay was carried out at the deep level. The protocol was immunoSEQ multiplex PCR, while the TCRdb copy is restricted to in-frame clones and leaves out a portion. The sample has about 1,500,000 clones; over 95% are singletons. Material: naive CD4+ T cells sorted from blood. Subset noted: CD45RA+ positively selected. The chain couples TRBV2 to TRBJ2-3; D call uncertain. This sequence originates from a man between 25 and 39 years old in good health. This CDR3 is CASSADSTDTQYF. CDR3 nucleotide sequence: TGTGCCAGCAGCGCGGACAGCACAGATACGCAGTATTTT.